Described below is a single T cell receptor (beta chain) sequence and its context. The antigen is unknown. The data stem from a study of vaccination and CD4 T cells after COVID-19. Study details: Cells received overlapping spike peptides from SARS-CoV-2, HCoV-NL63, HCoV-OC43 and HCoV-229E as stimulation.

Once obtained from cultured CD4+ T cells, the DNA was sequenced using the Oncomine TCR Beta short-read assay. TCRdb recomputed calls from the PCR reads with MiXCR, one row per CDR3 protein. Of some 21,000 distinct CDR3 sequences detected, 46% appear once; the ten largest clones hold around 13%. Time point noted: late sampling 161 to 241 days after vaccination in three convalescent patients. Described treatment: roughly 11-day PBMC culture with coronavirus spike peptide pools or control peptides (ViraFEST assay). The culture of about 2 million PBMCs per well included roughly 10 IU/ml IL-2 and approximately 10 ug/ml peptide pools. Per germline, CDR1 ENHRY and CDR2 SYGVKD. This CDR3 contains 16 residues. J lost 1 base, V lost 2 bases, and 7 bases had no gene match.

The source of this sequence is a human donor who had recovered from COVID-19. The chain is built from TRBV10-3 and TRBJ2-7; 8 nucleotides agree with TRBD2. Sequencing used CD4+ T cells from blood, cultured in vitro, obtained about 7 months after SARS-CoV-2 vaccination. This CDR3 is CAISELVLAGSYEQYF. CDR3 DNA: TGTGCCATCAGTGAGCTCGTATTAGCGGGGTCCTACGAGCAGTACTTC.